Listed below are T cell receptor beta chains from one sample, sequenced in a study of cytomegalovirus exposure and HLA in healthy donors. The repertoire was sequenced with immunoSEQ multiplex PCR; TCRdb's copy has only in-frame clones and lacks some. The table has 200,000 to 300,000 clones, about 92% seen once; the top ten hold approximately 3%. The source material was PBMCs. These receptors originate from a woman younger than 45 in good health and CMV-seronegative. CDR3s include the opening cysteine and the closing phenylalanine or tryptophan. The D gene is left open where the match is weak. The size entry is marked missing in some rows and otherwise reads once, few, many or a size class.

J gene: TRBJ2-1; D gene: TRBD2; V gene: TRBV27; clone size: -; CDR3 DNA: TGTGCCAGCCAAAATCTAGCGGGGCTAAATGAGCAGTTCTTC; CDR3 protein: CASQNLAGLNEQFF
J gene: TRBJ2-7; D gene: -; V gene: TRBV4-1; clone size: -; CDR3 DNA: TGCGCCAGCAGCCAAGCGCCCCGGGCAGCTCCCGGCGACGAGCAGTACTTC; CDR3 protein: CASSQAPRAAPGDEQYF
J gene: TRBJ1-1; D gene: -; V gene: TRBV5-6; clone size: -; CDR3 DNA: TGTGCCAGCAGCTCTGCCTGGACTGAAGCTTTCTTT; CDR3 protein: CASSSAWTEAFF
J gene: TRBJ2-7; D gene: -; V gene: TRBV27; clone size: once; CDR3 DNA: TGTGCCAGCAGTTTTGATGCAGGGGTCGCCGAGCAGTACTTC; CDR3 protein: CASSFDAGVAEQYF
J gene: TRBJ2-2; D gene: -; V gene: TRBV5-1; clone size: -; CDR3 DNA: TGCGCCAGCAGCTTTTTGGCCGGGGAGCTGTTTTTT; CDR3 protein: CASSFLAGELFF
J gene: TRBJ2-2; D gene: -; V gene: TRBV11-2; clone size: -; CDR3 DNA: TGTGCCAGCAGCTTGGGAACTAACACCGGGGAGCTGTTTTTT; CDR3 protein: CASSLGTNTGELFF
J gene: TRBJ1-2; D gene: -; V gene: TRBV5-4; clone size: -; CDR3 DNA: TGTGCCAGCAGCTTGGATAGCGGATATGGCTACACCTTC; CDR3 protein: CASSLDSGYGYTF
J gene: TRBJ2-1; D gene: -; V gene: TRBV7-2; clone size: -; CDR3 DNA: TGTGCCAGCAGCTTAGCGCGGGGTGAGCAGTTCTTC; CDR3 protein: CASSLARGEQFF
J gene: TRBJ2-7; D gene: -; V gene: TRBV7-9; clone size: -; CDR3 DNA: TGTGCCAGCAGCTTAGAAAGTTCCTACGAGCAGTACTTC; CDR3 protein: CASSLESSYEQYF
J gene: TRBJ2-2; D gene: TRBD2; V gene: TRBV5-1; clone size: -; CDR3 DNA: TGCGCCAGCAGCTACGCGGGAGATTCGGTTAGGGGGGAGCTGTTTTTT; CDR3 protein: CASSYAGDSVRGELFF
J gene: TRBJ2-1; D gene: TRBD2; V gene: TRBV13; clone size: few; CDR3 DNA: TGTGCCAGCAGCAACTACAATAGGGCTAGCGGGAGGGCGGCCTACAATGAGCAGTTCTTC; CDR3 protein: CASSNYNRASGRAAYNEQFF
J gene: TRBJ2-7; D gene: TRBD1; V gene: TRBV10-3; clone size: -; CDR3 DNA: TGTGCCATCAGTGAGTCCGAGACAGGGGGTTCCTACGAGCAGTACTTC; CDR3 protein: CAISESETGGSYEQYF
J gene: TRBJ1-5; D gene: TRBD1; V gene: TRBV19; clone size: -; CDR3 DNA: TGTGCCAGTAGTATAGTACAGGGGGCGGGACGGGGCAATCAGCCCCAGCATTTT; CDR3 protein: CASSIVQGAGRGNQPQHF
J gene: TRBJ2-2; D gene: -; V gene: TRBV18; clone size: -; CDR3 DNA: TGTGCCAGCTCACCAGAGAACACGGGGACCGGGGAGCTGTTTTTT; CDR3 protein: CASSPENTGTGELFF
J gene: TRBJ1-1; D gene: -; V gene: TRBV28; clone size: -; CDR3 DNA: TGTGCCAGCAGTTCCTTACCACCGGGCGACCTAGGGAGCACTGAAGCTTTCTTT; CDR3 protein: CASSSLPPGDLGSTEAFF
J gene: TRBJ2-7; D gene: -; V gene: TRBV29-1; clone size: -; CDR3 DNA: TGCAGCGTTTTAAGGGGGTTGGACTACGAGCAGTACTTC; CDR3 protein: CSVLRGLDYEQYF
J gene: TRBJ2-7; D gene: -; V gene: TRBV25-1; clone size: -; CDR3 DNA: TGTGCCAGCAGATCGGGAATCTACGAGCAGTACTTC; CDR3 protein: CASRSGIYEQYF
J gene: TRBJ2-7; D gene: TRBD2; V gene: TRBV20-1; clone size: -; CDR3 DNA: TGCAGTGCTGTTAGCGGGACAAAGCAGTACTTC; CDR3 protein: CSAVSGTKQYF
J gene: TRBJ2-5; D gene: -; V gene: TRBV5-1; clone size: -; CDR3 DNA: TGCGCCAGCAGCGTGGGAGGGACACGGTCGGAGACCCAGTACTTC; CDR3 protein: CASSVGGTRSETQYF
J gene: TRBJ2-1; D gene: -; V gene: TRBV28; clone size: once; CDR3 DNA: TGTGCCAGCAGAGGGTACAATGAGCAGTTCTTC; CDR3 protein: CASRGYNEQFF
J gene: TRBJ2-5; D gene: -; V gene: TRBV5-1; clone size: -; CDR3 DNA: TGCGCCAGCAGCCGTGTGGACTTC; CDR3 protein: CASSRVDF
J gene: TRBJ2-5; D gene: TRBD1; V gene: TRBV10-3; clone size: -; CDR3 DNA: TGTGCCATCAGTGACGGACAGGGGGGCCAAGAGACCCAGTACTTC; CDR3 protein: CAISDGQGGQETQYF
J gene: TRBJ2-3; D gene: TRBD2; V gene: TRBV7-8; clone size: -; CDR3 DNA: TGTGCCAGCAGCTTATTGTCTCCGGGAGGTTCTAGCACAGATACGCAGTATTTT; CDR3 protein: CASSLLSPGGSSTDTQYF
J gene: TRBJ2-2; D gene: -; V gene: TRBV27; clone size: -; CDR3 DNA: TGTGCCAGCAGTTTAGGGGGGTCCGGGGAGCTGTTTTTT; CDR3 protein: CASSLGGSGELFF
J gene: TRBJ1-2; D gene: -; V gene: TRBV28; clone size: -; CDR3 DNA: TGTGCCAGCAGTCCCAGGGAGAGGGTCCTTCGTGGCTACACCTTC; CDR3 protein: CASSPRERVLRGYTF
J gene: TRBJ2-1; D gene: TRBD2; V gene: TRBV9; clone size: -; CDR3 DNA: TGTGCCAGTCAGCGGGGTCGAGGCTCCTACAATGAGCAGTTCTTC; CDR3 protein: CASQRGRGSYNEQFF
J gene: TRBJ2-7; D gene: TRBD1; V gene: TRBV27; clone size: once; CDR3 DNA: TGTGCCAGCAGTTTATCGTCAGGGGGCTACGAGCAGTACTTC; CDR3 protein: CASSLSSGGYEQYF
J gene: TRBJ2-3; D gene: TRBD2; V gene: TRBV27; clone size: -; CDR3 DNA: TGTGCCAGCAGTCCCGGACTAGCCCCAGATACGCAGTATTTT; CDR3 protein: CASSPGLAPDTQYF
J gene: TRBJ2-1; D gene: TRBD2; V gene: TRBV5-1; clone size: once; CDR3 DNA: TGCGCCAGCAGCTTACTAGCGGGAGGGCCGATTGAGCAGTTCTTC; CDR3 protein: CASSLLAGGPIEQFF
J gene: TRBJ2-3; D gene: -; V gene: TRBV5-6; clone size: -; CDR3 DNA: TGTGCCAGCAGACTCGGCCCAGATACGCAGTATTTT; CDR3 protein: CASRLGPDTQYF
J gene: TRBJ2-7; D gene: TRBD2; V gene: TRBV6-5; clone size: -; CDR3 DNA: TGTGCCAGCAGTTTTTCGCGGGAGGTGGGCGAGCAGTACTTC; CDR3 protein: CASSFSREVGEQYF
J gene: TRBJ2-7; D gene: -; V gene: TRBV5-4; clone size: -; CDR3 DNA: TGTGCCAGCAGCTTGCCCTCCGGCTACGAGCAGTACTTC; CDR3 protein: CASSLPSGYEQYF
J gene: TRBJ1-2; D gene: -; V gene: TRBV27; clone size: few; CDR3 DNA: TGTGCCAGCAGTTTATCTGGTAACTATGGCTACACCTTC; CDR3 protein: CASSLSGNYGYTF
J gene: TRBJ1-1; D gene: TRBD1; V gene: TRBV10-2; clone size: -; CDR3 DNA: TGCGCCAGCAGGGAGACAGGGTTCGGCACTGAAGCTTTCTTT; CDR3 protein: CASRETGFGTEAFF
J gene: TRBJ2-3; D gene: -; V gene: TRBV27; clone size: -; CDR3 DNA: TGTGCCACCGCCCCCCTGGACACGAAGACAGATACGCAGTATTTT; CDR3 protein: CATAPLDTKTDTQYF
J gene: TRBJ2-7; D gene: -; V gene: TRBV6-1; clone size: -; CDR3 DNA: TGTGCCACCTCTGGACAGGGAGGACTAGCGTGGGAGCAGTACTTC; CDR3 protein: CATSGQGGLAWEQYF
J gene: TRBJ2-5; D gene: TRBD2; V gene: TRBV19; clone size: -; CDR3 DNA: TGTGCCAGTAGTAGCCCCGCTAGCGGGCCCCAAGAGACCCAGTACTTC; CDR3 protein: CASSSPASGPQETQYF
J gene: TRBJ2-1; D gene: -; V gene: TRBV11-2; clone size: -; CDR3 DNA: TGTGCCAGCAGCTTAGAACAGCATGATGAGCAGTTCTTC; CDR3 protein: CASSLEQHDEQFF
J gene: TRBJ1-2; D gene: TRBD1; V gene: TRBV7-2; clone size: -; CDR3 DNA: TGTGCCAGCAGCTTAGGGTCCGGACAGGGGGTCGGCTACACCTTC; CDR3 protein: CASSLGSGQGVGYTF
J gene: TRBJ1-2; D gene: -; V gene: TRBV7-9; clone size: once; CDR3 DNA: TGTGCCAGCAGCTTAGCTTTGCAGGCACGGGGCTACACCTTC; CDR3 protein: CASSLALQARGYTF
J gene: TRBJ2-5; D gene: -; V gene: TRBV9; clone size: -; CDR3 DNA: TGTGCCAGCAGCGCTCTAGGAGGGGCACAAGAGACCCAGTACTTC; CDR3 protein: CASSALGGAQETQYF
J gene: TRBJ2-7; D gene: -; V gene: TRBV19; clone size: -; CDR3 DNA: TGTGCCAGTAGTGTACAGGGTGCCCACGAGCAGTACTTC; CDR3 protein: CASSVQGAHEQYF
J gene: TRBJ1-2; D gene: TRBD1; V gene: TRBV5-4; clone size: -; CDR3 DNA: TGTGCCAGCAGCCACGCCGGGACAGGGCATAACGGCTACACCTTC; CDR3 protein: CASSHAGTGHNGYTF
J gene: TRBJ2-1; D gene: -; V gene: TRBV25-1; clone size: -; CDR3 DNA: TGTGCCAGCAGTGGTGGTGCGGGCCCATTTTCTTACAATGAGCAGTTCTTC; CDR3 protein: CASSGGAGPFSYNEQFF
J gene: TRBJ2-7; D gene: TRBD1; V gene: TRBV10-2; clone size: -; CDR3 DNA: TGCGCCAGCAGCGAAAAGGGGACAGCCTACGAGCAGTACTTC; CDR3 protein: CASSEKGTAYEQYF
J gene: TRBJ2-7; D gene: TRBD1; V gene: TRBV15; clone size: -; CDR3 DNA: TGTGCCACCAGCAGAGATGGACAGGGCGGCCAGTACTTC; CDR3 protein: CATSRDGQGGQYF
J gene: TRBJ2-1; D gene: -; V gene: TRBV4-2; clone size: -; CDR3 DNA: TGTGCCAGCAGCCAAGACCGGGTCCCCGGACCCTATGAGCAGTTCTTC; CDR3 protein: CASSQDRVPGPYEQFF
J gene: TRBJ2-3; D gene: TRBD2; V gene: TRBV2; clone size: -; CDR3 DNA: TGTGCCAGCAGTGAACTAGCGGGAGTGCCAGATACGCAGTATTTT; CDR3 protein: CASSELAGVPDTQYF
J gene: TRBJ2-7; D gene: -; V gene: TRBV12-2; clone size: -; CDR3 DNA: TGTGCAAGTCGCTTAGGGCGTAGGTCCACGGGATCTTACGAGCAGTACTTC; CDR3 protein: CASRLGRRSTGSYEQYF
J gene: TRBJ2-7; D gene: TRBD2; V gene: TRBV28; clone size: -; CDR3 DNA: TGTGCCAGCAGCTCCTCACTAGCGCGGGAGCAGTACTTC; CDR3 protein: CASSSSLAREQYF
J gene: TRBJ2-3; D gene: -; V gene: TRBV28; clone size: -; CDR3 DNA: TGTGCCAGCAGTTTGACAGGCCGCACAGATACGCAGTATTTT; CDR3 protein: CASSLTGRTDTQYF
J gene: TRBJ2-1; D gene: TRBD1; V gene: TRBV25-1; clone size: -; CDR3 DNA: TGTGCCAGCAGCGCGGACAGGGGTTCGTACAATGAGCAGTTCTTC; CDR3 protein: CASSADRGSYNEQFF
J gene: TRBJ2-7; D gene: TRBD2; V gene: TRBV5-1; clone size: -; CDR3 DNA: TGCGCCAGCAGCGCAAGGAGCGGGGTCCTGAACTACGAGCAGTACTTC; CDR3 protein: CASSARSGVLNYEQYF